The clone carrying this TCR beta chain has more than one count but fewer than ten. Its antigen is as yet unknown. The CDR3 covers 15 residues. From germline, CDR1 is SGHNT and CDR2 YYREEE (reference sequence). Trimming cost V 3 bases and J 1 base; bases outside gene matches: 1. With iRepertoire HTBI primers and Arm-PCR of CDR3 regions, TCR beta libraries were built. A single record per CDR3 protein comes from TCRdb applying MiXCR to the multiplex PCR reads. The repertoire has about half a million distinct CDR3 sequences, roughly 23% of them found once; the top ten carry about 12%. Sample time point: persistent/refractory GD, antithyroid drugs over 5 years with positive TRAb. Scientists built the TCR library using RNA that was extracted from PBMCs. The entry originates in a study of regulatory T cells in long-lasting Graves disease. Whole-study results and caveats: The researchers studied only peripheral blood, not thyroid tissue. Persistent patients had more shared public clonotypes (about 2,700) than new patients (about 900). Persistent Graves' patients showed less TCR diversity than newly diagnosed patients showed. Under persistent disease, TRBV28, TRBJ1-2 and TRBJ2-5 were used preferentially.

This clonotype was obtained from a female donor with Graves disease. The chain joins TRBV5-4 to TRBJ2-4; 10 bases map to TRBD1. Source: peripheral blood mononuclear cells (PBMCs), taken when the disease was refractory, from a patient treated with antithyroid drugs. CDR3 DNA: TGTGCCAGCAGCTGGGACAGGGGCGCCAAAAACATTCAGTACTTC. Its translation: CASSWDRGAKNIQYF.